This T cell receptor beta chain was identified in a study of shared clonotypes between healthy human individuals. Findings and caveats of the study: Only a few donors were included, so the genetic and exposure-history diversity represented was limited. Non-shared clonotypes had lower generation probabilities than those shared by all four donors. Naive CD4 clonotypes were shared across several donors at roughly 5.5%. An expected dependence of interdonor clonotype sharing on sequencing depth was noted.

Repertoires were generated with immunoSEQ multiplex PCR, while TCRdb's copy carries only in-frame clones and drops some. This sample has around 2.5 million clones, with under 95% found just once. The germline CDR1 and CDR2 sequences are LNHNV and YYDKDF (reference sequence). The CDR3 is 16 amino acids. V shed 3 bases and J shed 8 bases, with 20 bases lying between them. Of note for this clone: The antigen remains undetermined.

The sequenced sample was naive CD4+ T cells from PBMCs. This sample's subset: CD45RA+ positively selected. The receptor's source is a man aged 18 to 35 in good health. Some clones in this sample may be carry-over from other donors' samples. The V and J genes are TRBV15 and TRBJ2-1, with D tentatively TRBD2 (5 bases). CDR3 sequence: CATSSLSRGYFDEQFF. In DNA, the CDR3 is TGTGCCACCAGCAGTCTTTCCCGAGGGTATTTCGATGAGCAGTTCTTC.